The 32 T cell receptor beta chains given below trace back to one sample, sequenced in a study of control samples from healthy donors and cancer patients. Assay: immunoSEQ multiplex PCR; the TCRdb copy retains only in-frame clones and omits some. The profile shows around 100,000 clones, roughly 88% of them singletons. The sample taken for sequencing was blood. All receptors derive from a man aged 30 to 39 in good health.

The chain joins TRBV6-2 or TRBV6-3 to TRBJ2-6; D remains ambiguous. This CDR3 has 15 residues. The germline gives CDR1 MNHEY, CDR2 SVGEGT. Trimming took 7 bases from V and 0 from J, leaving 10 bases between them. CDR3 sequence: CASTPPGSGANVLTF. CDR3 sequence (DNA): TGTGCCAGCACCCCGCCCGGCTCTGGGGCCAACGTCCTGACTTTC.

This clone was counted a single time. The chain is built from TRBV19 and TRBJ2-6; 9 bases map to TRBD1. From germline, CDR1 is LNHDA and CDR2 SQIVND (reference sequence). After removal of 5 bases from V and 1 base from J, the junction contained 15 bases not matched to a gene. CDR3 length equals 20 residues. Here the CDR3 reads CASSLQGAGPRRSGANVLTF. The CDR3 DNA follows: TGTGCCAGTAGTTTACAGGGGGCGGGCCCCCGTCGGTCTGGGGCCAACGTCCTGACTTTC.

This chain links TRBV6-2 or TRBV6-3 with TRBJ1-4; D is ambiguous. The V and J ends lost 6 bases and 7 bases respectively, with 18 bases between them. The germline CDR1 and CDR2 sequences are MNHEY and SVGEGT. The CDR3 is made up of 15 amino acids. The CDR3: CASSPAGPTTEKLFF. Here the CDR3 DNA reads TGTGCCAGCAGCCCAGCAGGCCCTACAACTGAAAAACTGTTTTTT.

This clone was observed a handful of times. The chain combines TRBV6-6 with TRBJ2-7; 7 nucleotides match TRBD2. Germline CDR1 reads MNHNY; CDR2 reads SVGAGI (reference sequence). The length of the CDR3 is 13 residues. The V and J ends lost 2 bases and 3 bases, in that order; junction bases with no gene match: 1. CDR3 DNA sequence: TGTGCCAGCAGTTACAGGGACTACTACGAGCAGTACTTC. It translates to CASSYRDYYEQYF.

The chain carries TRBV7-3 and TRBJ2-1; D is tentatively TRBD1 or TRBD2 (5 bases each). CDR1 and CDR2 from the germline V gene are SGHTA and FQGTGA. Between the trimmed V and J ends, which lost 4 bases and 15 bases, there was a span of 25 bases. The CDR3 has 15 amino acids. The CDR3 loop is CASSSGTVDTTRRFF. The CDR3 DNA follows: TGTGCCAGCAGCTCGGGGACGGTGGATACCACTAGACGGTTCTTC.

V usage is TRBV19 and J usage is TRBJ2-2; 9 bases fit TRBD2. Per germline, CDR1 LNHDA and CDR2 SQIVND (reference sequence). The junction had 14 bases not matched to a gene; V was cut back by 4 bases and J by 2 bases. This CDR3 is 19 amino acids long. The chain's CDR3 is CASSNRLAETSFNTGELFF. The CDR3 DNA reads TGTGCCAGTAGTAATAGACTAGCGGAAACATCATTTAACACCGGGGAGCTGTTTTTT.

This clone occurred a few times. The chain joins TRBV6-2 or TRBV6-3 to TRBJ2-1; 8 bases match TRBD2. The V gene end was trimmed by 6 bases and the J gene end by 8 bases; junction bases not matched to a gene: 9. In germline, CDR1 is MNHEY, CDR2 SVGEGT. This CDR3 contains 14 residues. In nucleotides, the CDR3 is TGTGCCAGCAGCCCGGGACTAGTTCACCATGAGCAGTTCTTC. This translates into CASSPGLVHHEQFF.

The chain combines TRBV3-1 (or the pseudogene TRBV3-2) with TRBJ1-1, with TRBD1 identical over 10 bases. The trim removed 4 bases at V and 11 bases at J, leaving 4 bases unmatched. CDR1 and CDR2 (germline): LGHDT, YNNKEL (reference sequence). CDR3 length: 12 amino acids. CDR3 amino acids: CASSLRQGAAFF. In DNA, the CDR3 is TGTGCCAGCAGCCTCAGACAGGGGGCGGCTTTCTTT.

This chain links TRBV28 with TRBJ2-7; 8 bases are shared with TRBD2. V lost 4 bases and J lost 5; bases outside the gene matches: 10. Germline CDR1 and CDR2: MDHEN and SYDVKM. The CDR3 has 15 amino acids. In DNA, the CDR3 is TGTGCCAGCAGTTCCCCGGGGGGGATCTTGAACGAGCAGTACTTC. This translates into CASSSPGGILNEQYF.

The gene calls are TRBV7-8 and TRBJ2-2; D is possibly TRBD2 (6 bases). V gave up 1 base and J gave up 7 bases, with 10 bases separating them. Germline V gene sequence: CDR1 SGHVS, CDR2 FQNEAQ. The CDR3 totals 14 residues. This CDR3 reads CASSLVGSGGELFF. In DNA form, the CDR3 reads TGTGCCAGCAGCTTAGTCGGGAGCGGCGGGGAGCTGTTTTTT.

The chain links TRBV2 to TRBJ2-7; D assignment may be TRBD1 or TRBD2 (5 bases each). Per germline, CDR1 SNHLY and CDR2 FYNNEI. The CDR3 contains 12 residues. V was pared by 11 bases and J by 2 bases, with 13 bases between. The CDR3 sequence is CALRDGTYEQYF. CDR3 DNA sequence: TGTGCCCTCCGGGACGGAACCTACGAGCAGTACTTC.

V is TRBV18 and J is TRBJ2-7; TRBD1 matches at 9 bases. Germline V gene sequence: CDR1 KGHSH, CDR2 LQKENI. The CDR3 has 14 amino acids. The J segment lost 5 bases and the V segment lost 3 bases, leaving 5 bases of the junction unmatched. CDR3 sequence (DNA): TGTGCCAGCTCACCTGGACAGGGGATAGACGAGCAGTACTTC. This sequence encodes CASSPGQGIDEQYF.

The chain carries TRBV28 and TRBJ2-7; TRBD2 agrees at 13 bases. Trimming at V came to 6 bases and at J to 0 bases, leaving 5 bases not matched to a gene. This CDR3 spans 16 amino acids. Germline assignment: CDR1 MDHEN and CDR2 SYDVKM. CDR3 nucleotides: TGTGCCAGCAGCCAAAGACTAGCGGGAGGCTCCTACGAGCAGTACTTC. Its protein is CASSQRLAGGSYEQYF.

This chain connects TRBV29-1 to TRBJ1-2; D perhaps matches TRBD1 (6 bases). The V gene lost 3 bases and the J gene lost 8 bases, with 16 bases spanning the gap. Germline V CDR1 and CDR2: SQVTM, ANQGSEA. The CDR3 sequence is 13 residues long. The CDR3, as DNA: TGCAGCGTTGATTTTCCGGGGGGCGAGGGCTACACCTTC. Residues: CSVDFPGGEGYTF.

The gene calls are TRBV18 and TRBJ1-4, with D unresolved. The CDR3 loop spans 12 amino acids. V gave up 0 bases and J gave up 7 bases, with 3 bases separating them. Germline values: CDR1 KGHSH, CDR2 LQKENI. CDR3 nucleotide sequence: TGTGCCAGCTCACCACCTGGTGAAAAACTGTTTTTT. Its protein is CASSPPGEKLFF.

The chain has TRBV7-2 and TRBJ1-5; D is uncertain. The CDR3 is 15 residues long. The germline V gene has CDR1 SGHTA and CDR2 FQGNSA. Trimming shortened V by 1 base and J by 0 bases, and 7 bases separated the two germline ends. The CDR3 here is CASSLGPHSNQPQHF. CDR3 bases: TGTGCCAGCAGCTTAGGACCACATAGCAATCAGCCCCAGCATTTT.

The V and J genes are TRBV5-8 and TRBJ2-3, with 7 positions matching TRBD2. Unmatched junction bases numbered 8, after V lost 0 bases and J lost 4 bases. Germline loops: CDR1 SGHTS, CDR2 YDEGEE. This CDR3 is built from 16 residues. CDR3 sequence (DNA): TGTGCCAGCAGCTTGGGTCTAGCGGTAAGGGCAGATACGCAGTATTTT. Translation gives CASSLGLAVRADTQYF.

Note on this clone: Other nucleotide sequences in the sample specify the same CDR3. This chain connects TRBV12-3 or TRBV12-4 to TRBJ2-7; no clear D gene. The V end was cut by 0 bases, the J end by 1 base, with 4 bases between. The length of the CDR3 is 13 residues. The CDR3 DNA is TGTGCCAGCAGTTTAGCGGGGTCCTACGAGCAGTACTTC. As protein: CASSLAGSYEQYF.

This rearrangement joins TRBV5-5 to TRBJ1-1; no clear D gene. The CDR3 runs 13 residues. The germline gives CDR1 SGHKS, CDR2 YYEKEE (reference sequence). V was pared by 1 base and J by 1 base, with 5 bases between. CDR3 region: CASSLQENTEAFF. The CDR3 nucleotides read TGTGCCAGCAGCTTGCAGGAGAACACTGAAGCTTTCTTT.

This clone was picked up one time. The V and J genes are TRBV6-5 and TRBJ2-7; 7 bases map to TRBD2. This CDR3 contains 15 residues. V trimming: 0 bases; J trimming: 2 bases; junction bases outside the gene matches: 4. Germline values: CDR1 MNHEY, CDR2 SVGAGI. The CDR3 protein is CASSYSYGGAYEQYF. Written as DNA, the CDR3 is TGTGCCAGCAGTTACTCTTATGGGGGGGCCTACGAGCAGTACTTC.

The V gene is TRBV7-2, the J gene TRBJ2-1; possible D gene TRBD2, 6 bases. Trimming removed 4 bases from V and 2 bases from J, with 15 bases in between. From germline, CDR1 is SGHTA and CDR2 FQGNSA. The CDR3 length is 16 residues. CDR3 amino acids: CASSSQTRFTYNEQFF. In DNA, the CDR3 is TGTGCCAGCAGCTCCCAGACTAGATTTACCTACAATGAGCAGTTCTTC.

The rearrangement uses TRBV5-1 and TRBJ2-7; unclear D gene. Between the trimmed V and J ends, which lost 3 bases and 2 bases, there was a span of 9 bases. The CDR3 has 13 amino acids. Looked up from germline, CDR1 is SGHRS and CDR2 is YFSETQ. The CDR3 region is CASSSGPPYEQYF. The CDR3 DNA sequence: TGCGCCAGCAGCTCTGGGCCTCCCTACGAGCAGTACTTC.

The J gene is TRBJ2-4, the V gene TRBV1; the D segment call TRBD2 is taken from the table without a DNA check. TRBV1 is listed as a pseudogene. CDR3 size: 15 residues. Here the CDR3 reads CTSPGSGRAKNIQYF. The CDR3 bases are TGCACCAGCCCAGGGAGCGGGAGAGCCAAAAACATTCAGTACTTC.

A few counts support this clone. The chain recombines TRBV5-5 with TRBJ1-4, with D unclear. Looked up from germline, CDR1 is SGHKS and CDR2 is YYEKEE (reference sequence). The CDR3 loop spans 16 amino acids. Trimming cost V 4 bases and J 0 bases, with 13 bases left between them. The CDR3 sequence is CASSPGVTATNEKLFF. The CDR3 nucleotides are TGTGCCAGCAGCCCCGGGGTGACTGCAACTAATGAAAAACTGTTTTTT. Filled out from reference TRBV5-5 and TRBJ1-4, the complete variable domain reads DAGVTQSPTHLIKTRGQQVTLRCSPISGHKSVSWYQQVLGQGPQFIFQYYEKEERGRGNFPDRFSARQFPNYSSELNVNALLLGDSALYLCASSPGVTATNEKLFFGSGTQLSVL.

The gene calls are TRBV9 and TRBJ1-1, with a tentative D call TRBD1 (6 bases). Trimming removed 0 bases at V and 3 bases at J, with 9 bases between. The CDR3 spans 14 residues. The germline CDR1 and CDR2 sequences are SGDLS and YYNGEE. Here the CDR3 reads CASSVVQGYTEAFF. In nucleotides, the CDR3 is TGTGCCAGCAGCGTAGTTCAGGGGTACACTGAAGCTTTCTTT.

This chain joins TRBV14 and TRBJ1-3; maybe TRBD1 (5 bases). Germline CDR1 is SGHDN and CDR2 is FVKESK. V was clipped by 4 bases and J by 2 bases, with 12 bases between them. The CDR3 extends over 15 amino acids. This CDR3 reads CASSLQGVAGNTIYF. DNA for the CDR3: TGTGCCAGCAGCCTCCAGGGAGTGGCTGGAAACACCATATATTTT.

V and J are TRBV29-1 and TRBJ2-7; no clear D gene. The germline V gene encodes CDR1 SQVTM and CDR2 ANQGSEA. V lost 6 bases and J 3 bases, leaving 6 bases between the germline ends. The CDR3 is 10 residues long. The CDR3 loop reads CSVIYYEQYF. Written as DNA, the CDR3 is TGCAGCGTGATCTACTACGAGCAGTACTTC.

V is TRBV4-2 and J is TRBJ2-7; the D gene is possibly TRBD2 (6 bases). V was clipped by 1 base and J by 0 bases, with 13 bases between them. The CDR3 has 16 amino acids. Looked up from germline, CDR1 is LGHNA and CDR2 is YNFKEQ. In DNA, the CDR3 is TGTGCCAGCAGCCAAGTCCCCCTAGCGCCCTCCTACGAGCAGTACTTC. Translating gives CASSQVPLAPSYEQYF.

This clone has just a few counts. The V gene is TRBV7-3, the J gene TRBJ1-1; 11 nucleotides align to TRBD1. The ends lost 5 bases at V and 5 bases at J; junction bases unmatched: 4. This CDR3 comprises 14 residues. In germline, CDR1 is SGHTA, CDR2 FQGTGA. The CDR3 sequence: CASSHGQGATEAFF. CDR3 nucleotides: TGTGCCAGCAGCCATGGACAGGGGGCAACTGAAGCTTTCTTT.

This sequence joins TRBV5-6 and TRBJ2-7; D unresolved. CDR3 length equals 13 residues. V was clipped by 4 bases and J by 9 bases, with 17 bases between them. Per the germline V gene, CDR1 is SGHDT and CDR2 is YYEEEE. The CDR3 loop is CASSNRDLGVQYF. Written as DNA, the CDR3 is TGTGCCAGCAGCAACCGCGACCTAGGTGTGCAGTACTTC.

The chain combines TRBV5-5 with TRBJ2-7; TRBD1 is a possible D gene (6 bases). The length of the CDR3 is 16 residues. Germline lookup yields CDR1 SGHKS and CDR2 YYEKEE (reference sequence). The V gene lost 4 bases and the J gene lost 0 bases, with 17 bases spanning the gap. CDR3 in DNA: TGTGCCAGCAGCAGCCCAAACAGGGTAAGCTCCTACGAGCAGTACTTC. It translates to CASSSPNRVSSYEQYF.

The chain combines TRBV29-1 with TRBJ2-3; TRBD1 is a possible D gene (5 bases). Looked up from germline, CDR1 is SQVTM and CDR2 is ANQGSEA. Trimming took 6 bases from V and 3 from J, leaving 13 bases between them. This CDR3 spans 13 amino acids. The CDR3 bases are TGCAGCGTCAGGGCCTTCGCGACAGATACGCAGTATTTT. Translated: CSVRAFATDTQYF.